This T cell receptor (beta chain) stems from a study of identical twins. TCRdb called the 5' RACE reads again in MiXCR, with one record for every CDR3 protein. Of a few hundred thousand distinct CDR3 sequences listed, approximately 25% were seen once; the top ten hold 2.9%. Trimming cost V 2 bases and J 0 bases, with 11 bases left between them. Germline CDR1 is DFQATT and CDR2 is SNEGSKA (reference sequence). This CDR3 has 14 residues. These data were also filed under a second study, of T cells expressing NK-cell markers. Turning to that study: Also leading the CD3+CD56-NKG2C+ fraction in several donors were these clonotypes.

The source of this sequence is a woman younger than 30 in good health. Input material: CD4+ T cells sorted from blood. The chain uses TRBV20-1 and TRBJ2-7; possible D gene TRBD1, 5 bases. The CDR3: CSARSTGRSYEQYF. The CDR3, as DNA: TGCAGTGCTAGAAGCACAGGCCGCTCCTACGAGCAGTACTTC.